Listed below are T cell receptor beta chains from one sample, sequenced in a study of T-cell reconstitution after alpha-beta-depleted transplantation in children. TCRdb re-analysed the PCR reads in MiXCR, keeping a single row per CDR3 protein. The sample yields around 380,000 distinct CDR3 sequences, 9.5% to 13% seen once. The sequenced sample was PBMCs from the stem cell graft donor, obtained from the stem cell graft. Every receptor here comes from a human donor who donated a stem cell graft to a child with acute myeloid leukemia. CDR3s include the opening cysteine and the closing phenylalanine or tryptophan. D genes are given only for firm matches. The size field is filled for only some rows; it gives once, few, many or a size class.

>few|TRBJ2-3|TRBD2|TRBV10-3
TGTGCCATCAGTGGCATCGGGACTAGCGGGAAGGATACGCAGTATTTT
CAISGIGTSGKDTQYF
>.|TRBJ2-3|TRBD2|TRBV25-1
TGTGCCAGCGGGACTAGCGGGGCAGATACGCAGTATTTT
CASGTSGADTQYF
>.|TRBJ1-2|TRBD1|TRBV20-1
TGCAGTGCTAGTTCGAGGAGCAGGGGGGGACGGAATGGCTACACCTTC
CSASSRSRGGRNGYTF
>.|TRBJ2-5|TRBD1|TRBV20-1
TGCAGTGCTAGAGCAGGGACAGGCCAAGAGACCCAGTACTTC
CSARAGTGQETQYF
>few|TRBJ1-1|.|TRBV12-3/TRBV12-4
TGTGCCAGCCGGGAGGTGAACACTGAAGCTTTCTTT
CASREVNTEAFF
>.|TRBJ2-3|.|TRBV30
TGTGCCTCGAAAAAGCTAAAGGAAGCGGGCGGACGCACAGATACGCAGTATTTT
CASKKLKEAGGRTDTQYF
>many|TRBJ2-3|TRBD2|TRBV7-3
TGTGCCAGCAGCAAGGGACTAGCGAACACAGATACGCAGTATTTT
CASSKGLANTDTQYF
>few|TRBJ1-6|.|TRBV7-2
TGTGCCAGCAGCATTCGACAGGCACCCCTCCACTTT
CASSIRQAPLHF
>few|TRBJ1-6|.|TRBV5-1
TGCGCCAGCAGGACGTACCCAACACCGCCGAATAATTCACCCCTCCACTTT
CASRTYPTPPNNSPLHF
>many|TRBJ2-5|.|TRBV20-1
TGCAGTGCTAGAGTGCCCGGCAGTGGGCAGGAGACCCAGTACTTC
CSARVPGSGQETQYF